These T cell receptor beta chains were read from a single sample in a study of human T cells and chemical hapten exposure. Each CDR3 protein is one row after TCRdb ran MiXCR on the RACE reads. The table shows roughly 120,000 distinct CDR3 sequences, with 12% occurring only once. The sample was whole blood, taken in connection with sensitization to the hapten diphenylcyclopropenone (DPC). Every receptor here comes from a woman between 50 and 59 years old with alopecia areata. Some clones in this sample may be carry-over from other donors' samples. Each CDR3 is given with its conserved first and last residue. The D gene is left open where the match is weak. Clone size appears in some rows only: once, few, many, or a class for an expanded clone.

TRBJ2-3	NA	TRBV2	NA	TGTGCCAGCAGTGAGGGTAAACGGACCGGGGATACGCAGTATTTT	CASSEGKRTGDTQYF
TRBJ1-1	few	TRBV18	TRBD1	TGTGCCAGCTCACCACCCCGGACAGGATTGAACACTGAAGCTTTCTTT	CASSPPRTGLNTEAFF
TRBJ2-4	NA	TRBV6-6	TRBD1	TGTGCCAGCAGTTACGAGGGGGCGATGGGAAACATTCAGTACTTC	CASSYEGAMGNIQYF
TRBJ1-6	many	TRBV6-6	NA	TGTGCCAGCAGTGAACGTGTAGCCTATAATTCACCCCTCCACTTT	CASSERVAYNSPLHF
TRBJ2-3	many	TRBV7-9	NA	TGTGCCAGCAGCTTAGAAGGAGATACGCAGTATTTT	CASSLEGDTQYF
TRBJ1-5	few	TRBV6-2/TRBV6-3	NA	TGTGCCAGCAGCGCCAGGGAGGACTCAGGGCAGCCCCAGCATTTT	CASSAREDSGQPQHF
TRBJ2-2	NA	TRBV11-2	NA	TGTGCCAGCAGCCGGGACCGAACTACGAACACCGGGGAGCTGTTTTTT	CASSRDRTTNTGELFF
TRBJ2-1	many	TRBV29-1	TRBD2	TGCAGCCTCCGCAGCGGGACTAACTACAATGAGCAGTTCTTC	CSLRSGTNYNEQFF
TRBJ1-5	many	TRBV3-1	NA	TGTGCCAGCAGCCCCCCAGGGGAAGTTGGCAATCAGCCCCAGCATTTT	CASSPPGEVGNQPQHF
TRBJ1-5	NA	TRBV28	NA	TGTGCCAGCAGCCCTACAGGGTCAGGCAATCAGCCCCAGCATTTT	CASSPTGSGNQPQHF
TRBJ1-6	few	TRBV18	NA	TGTGCCAGCTCACCAAACAGCGTCTCCTATAATTCACCCCTCCACTTT	CASSPNSVSYNSPLHF
TRBJ1-3	NA	TRBV5-6	NA	TGTGCCAGCAGCCTCGACCGAAGGTCTGGAAACACCATATATTTT	CASSLDRRSGNTIYF
TRBJ2-3	few	TRBV13	TRBD1	TGTGCCAGCGCAACTCTCAGCCGCAGGGGGAGCACAGATACGCAGTATTTT	CASATLSRRGSTDTQYF
TRBJ2-2	few	TRBV24-1	NA	TGTGCCACCGGCGTGCGTCCCGGGGAGACTTTCGGGACCGGGGAGCTGTTTTTT	CATGVRPGETFGTGELFF
TRBJ2-3	NA	TRBV4-2	NA	TGTGCCAGCAGCCAGCCCCCCGGGCGGCGCACAGATACGCAGTATTTT	CASSQPPGRRTDTQYF
TRBJ1-1	few	TRBV18	NA	TGTGCCAGCTCCCCCCGGGAGATGGGGTACACTGAAGCTTTCTTT	CASSPREMGYTEAFF
TRBJ1-6	many	TRBV28	TRBD1	TGTGCCAGCAGGAAGGGACAGATCAATTCACCCCTCCACTTT	CASRKGQINSPLHF
TRBJ2-5	many	TRBV5-1	TRBD1	TGCGCCAGCGCCGGGGACAGTAGAGAGACCCAGTACTTC	CASAGDSRETQYF
TRBJ1-6	many	TRBV20-1	TRBD1	TGCAGTGCCGCCCCAGGGACAGGGAACTCACCCCTCCACTTT	CSAAPGTGNSPLHF
TRBJ2-5	NA	TRBV3-1	TRBD2	TGTGCCAGCAGCCAAGTAAGGGAGCGGGGAGAGACCCAGTACTTC	CASSQVRERGETQYF
TRBJ2-7	many	TRBV10-2	TRBD2	TGCGCCAGCAGTAGCGCTAGCGGCTCCTACGAGCAGTACTTC	CASSSASGSYEQYF
TRBJ1-2	many	TRBV4-1	NA	TGCGCCAGCAGCCAAGTGGGCAGAGTAAATGGCTACACCTTC	CASSQVGRVNGYTF